Each of the 23 T cell receptor beta chains below was sequenced from the same sample in a study of Ad26.COV2.S vaccination and SARS-CoV-2 variants. Sample treatment: roughly 20 received Ad26.COV2.S at low or high dose, single or two shots; about 5 received placebo; per-sample allocation not given. Sample collection was performed on day 63 after the first vaccine or placebo injection. The method was immunoSEQ multiplex PCR; TCRdb's version includes in-frame clones alone and lacks a portion of them. The sample includes about 350,000 clones, 70% to 90% of them seen just once. The sample here was peripheral blood, taken in a trial of Ad26.COV2.S vaccine versus placebo. The receptors were gathered from a person aged 18-65 years who received the Ad26.COV2.S COVID-19 vaccine or a placebo.

The chain uses TRBV5-8 and TRBJ2-5; TRBD1 might be the D (6 bases). The CDR3 has 14 amino acids. Trimming removed 4 bases at V and 1 base at J, with 11 bases between. CDR1 is SGHTS and CDR2 is YDEGEE in the germline V gene. This CDR3 is CASSLQGSQETQYF. DNA of the CDR3: TGTGCCAGCAGCCTACAGGGATCCCAAGAGACCCAGTACTTC.

The rearrangement joins TRBV4-3 to TRBJ2-6; 7 positions match TRBD1. Germline-derived CDR1 and CDR2 are LGHNA and YSLEER. Trimming at V came to 0 bases and at J to 4 bases, leaving 3 bases not matched to a gene. This CDR3 is 16 amino acids long. In nucleotides, the CDR3 is TGCGCCAGCAGCCAAGATACAGGGGTAGGGGCCAACGTCCTGACTTTC. It encodes CASSQDTGVGANVLTF.

The chain is built from TRBV20-1 and TRBJ2-1, with 7 bases that match TRBD1. J was trimmed by 12 bases and V by 4 bases; bases with no gene match: 3. The CDR3 totals 10 residues. CDR1 is DFQATT and CDR2 is SNEGSKA in the germline V gene (reference sequence). In nucleotides, the CDR3 is TGCAGTGCTACCGGGACAGCGCAGTTCTTC. Its protein product is CSATGTAQFF.

The V call is TRBV6-5, the J call TRBJ2-5, with no clear D. Germline loops: CDR1 MNHEY, CDR2 SVGAGI. V lost 5 bases, J lost 3 bases, and 10 bases lay in between. The CDR3 length is 13 residues. CDR3 DNA: TGTGCCAGCAGTCAGATTAGGGAAGAGACCCAGTACTTC. It specifies CASSQIREETQYF.

The rearrangement uses TRBV28 and TRBJ1-2, with 7 bases lining up with TRBD1. The CDR3 spans 18 residues. Unmatched junction bases numbered 14, after V lost 4 bases and J lost 0 bases. CDR1 MDHEN and CDR2 SYDVKM come from the germline V gene. The CDR3 loop is CASSSERQGFGANYGYTF. The CDR3 DNA sequence: TGTGCCAGCAGTTCGGAACGACAGGGATTCGGCGCTAACTATGGCTACACCTTC.

The chain uses TRBV5-8 and TRBJ1-2; D uncertain. With 2 bases removed from V and 4 bases from J, the gap between germline ends came to 9 bases. The germline CDR1 and CDR2 sequences are SGHTS and YDEGEE. The CDR3 runs 13 residues. CDR3 in amino acids: CASSFSPGYGYTF. CDR3 nucleotides: TGTGCCAGCAGCTTTTCGCCCGGCTATGGCTACACCTTC.

V gene TRBV3-1 (or the pseudogene TRBV3-2) combines with J gene TRBJ2-2; tentative D call: TRBD2 (5 bases). The CDR3 totals 16 residues. Germline CDR1 and CDR2: LGHDT and YNNKEL (reference sequence). Trimming pared 1 base from V and 0 bases from J, leaving 9 bases between. The CDR3 protein is CASSQVGGTNTGELFF. CDR3 nucleotides: TGTGCCAGCAGCCAAGTTGGAGGAACGAACACCGGGGAGCTGTTTTTT.

In this sample, this clone turned up once. The rearrangement links TRBV19 to TRBJ1-5; the D gene is possibly TRBD1 (5 bases). In germline, CDR1 is LNHDA, CDR2 SQIVND (reference sequence). The ends were cut back, 5 bases at V and 7 bases at J, with 12 bases in the middle. The CDR3 spans 13 residues. CDR3 DNA sequence: TGTGCCAGTAGTTCCGAGGGGCAACAGCCCCAGCATTTT. This encodes CASSSEGQQPQHF.

The V gene is TRBV2, the J gene TRBJ1-2; TRBD1 matches 7 bases. This CDR3 has 16 amino acids. Germline CDR1 is SNHLY and CDR2 is FYNNEI. After removal of 2 bases from V and 6 bases from J, the junction contained 12 bases not matched to a gene. In nucleotides, the CDR3 is TGTGCCAGCAGTGAAAGGGGGCCCATGCGCACCCATGGCTACACCTTC. The encoded protein is CASSERGPMRTHGYTF.

This clone was seen only once. The rearrangement joins TRBV3-1 (or the pseudogene TRBV3-2) to TRBJ1-2; D remains unclear. Looked up from germline, CDR1 is LGHDT and CDR2 is YNNKEL (reference sequence). V was trimmed by 4 bases and J by 8 bases, leaving 11 bases between them. This CDR3 is built from 12 residues. CDR3 residues: CASSRLSMGYTF. The CDR3 DNA reads as TGTGCCAGCAGCCGCCTTAGTATGGGCTACACCTTC.

This clone has just one count. Within the sample, other DNA sequences also encode this same CDR3. The rearrangement uses TRBV4-3 and TRBJ1-5; D call uncertain. V shed 0 bases and J shed 4 bases, with 4 bases lying between them. Germline V lookup: CDR1 LGHNA, CDR2 YSLEER. The CDR3 sequence is 13 residues long. CDR3 nucleotides: TGCGCCAGCAGCCAAGATAGAAATCAGCCCCAGCATTTT. Translation: CASSQDRNQPQHF.

The table lists this clone with a few counts. Here the CDR3 reads CASSGIGQGPETQYF. CDR3 coding DNA: TGCGCCAGCAGCGGGATAGGACAGGGACCAGAGACCCAGTACTTC. The V and J genes are TRBV4-1 and TRBJ2-5, with 8 positions matching TRBD1. V was pared by 5 bases and J by 4 bases, with 9 bases of the junction left unmatched. The CDR3 is made up of 15 amino acids. Germline lookup yields CDR1 MGHRA and CDR2 YSYEKL.

J is TRBJ1-3 and V is TRBV28; TRBD1 matches at 9 bases. Trimming at V came to 5 bases and at J to 3 bases, leaving 8 bases not matched to a gene. Germline CDR1 and CDR2: MDHEN and SYDVKM. This CDR3 comprises 16 residues. CDR3 nucleotide sequence: TGTGCCAGCAGTCCCCCGGGACAGGGAGGTGGAAACACCATATATTTT. This encodes CASSPPGQGGGNTIYF.

The J gene is TRBJ1-1, the V gene TRBV4-3; no definite D call. CDR1 and CDR2 from the germline V gene are LGHNA and YSLEER. The CDR3 sequence is 15 residues long. V lost 1 base, J lost 0 bases, and 9 bases lay in between. This CDR3 is CASSQGGHLNTEAFF. The CDR3, as DNA: TGCGCCAGCAGCCAAGGAGGGCACCTGAACACTGAAGCTTTCTTT.

The chain carries TRBV28 and TRBJ2-7; 10 bases agree with TRBD1. The CDR3 is 17 amino acids. Germline CDR1 and CDR2: MDHEN and SYDVKM. The V segment lost 5 bases and the J segment 2 bases; nucleotides outside the gene matches: 12. CDR3 loop: CASSPLPGTGVPYEQYF. CDR3 nucleotide sequence: TGTGCCAGCAGTCCATTACCTGGGACAGGGGTCCCCTACGAGCAGTACTTC.

This chain uses TRBV27 with TRBJ1-2; no reliable D call. There are 13 residues in the CDR3. The V end was cut by 8 bases, the J end by 0 bases, with 10 bases between. Germline CDR1 and CDR2: MNHEY and SMNVEV (reference sequence). The DNA of the CDR3 is TGTGCCAGCCGGGCGGGTTCTAACTATGGCTACACCTTC. It is translated as CASRAGSNYGYTF.

Only a few counts were recorded for this clone. The rearrangement joins TRBV7-6 to TRBJ2-1, with a possible D match to TRBD1 (6 bases). The V end lost 2 bases, the J end lost 0 bases, and 11 bases lay between the germline ends. The length of the CDR3 is 16 residues. CDR1 is SGHVS, CDR2 FNYEAQ, per germline. CDR3 protein: CASSLRGGYSYNEQFF. CDR3 bases: TGTGCCAGCAGCTTACGTGGGGGCTACTCCTACAATGAGCAGTTCTTC.

The rearrangement joins TRBV5-4 to TRBJ2-7, with 12 bases matching TRBD2. The length of the CDR3 is 15 residues. After removal of 4 bases from V and 3 bases from J, the junction contained 5 bases not matched to a gene. The germline CDR1 and CDR2 sequences are SGHNT and YYREEE (reference sequence). CDR3 protein: CASSTPTSGSYEQYF. As DNA, the CDR3 is TGTGCCAGCAGCACCCCGACTAGCGGGAGCTACGAGCAGTACTTC.

The V call is TRBV7-8, the J call TRBJ1-4, with 7 bases lining up with TRBD1. Unmatched junction bases numbered 4, after V lost 4 bases and J lost 5 bases. Germline CDR1 is SGHVS and CDR2 is FQNEAQ. The CDR3 consists of 14 residues. CDR3 coding DNA: TGTGCCAGCAGCTCGACAGGGTGGAATGAAAAACTGTTTTTT. This codes for CASSSTGWNEKLFF.

The V and J genes are TRBV6-6 and TRBJ2-1; 12 bases map to TRBD2. CDR1 is MNHNY, CDR2 SVGAGI, per germline (reference sequence). This CDR3 region has 17 residues. Trimming at V came to 5 bases and at J to 7 bases, leaving 12 bases not matched to a gene. CDR3 region: CASSRRLTSGRINEQFF. The CDR3, as DNA: TGTGCCAGCAGTCGCCGATTGACTAGCGGGAGAATTAATGAGCAGTTCTTC.

This chain links TRBV6-5 with TRBJ1-2, with 9 bases matching TRBD1. CDR1 and CDR2 (germline): MNHEY, SVGAGI. The ends lost 4 bases at V and 3 bases at J; junction bases unmatched: 3. The CDR3 sequence is 14 residues long. The CDR3 nucleotides read TGTGCCAGCAGTTGGGACAGGGTGGACTATGGCTACACCTTC. This gives the protein CASSWDRVDYGYTF.

V and J are TRBV19 and TRBJ2-7; D might be TRBD1 (5 bases). V lost 6 bases, J lost 3 bases, and 12 bases lay in between. CDR3 length: 13 amino acids. The V gene's germline CDR1 is LNHDA and CDR2 SQIVND (reference sequence). The CDR3 reads CASSTGSHYEQYF. CDR3 sequence (DNA): TGTGCCAGTAGCACAGGTTCTCACTACGAGCAGTACTTC.

The rearrangement joins TRBV19 to TRBJ1-3; D is uncertain. This CDR3 is 16 amino acids long. Germline CDR1 and CDR2: LNHDA and SQIVND (reference sequence). The V and J ends lost 7 bases and 0 bases respectively, with 16 bases between them. CDR3 in amino acids: CASKTDGSSSGNTIYF. The DNA for the CDR3 is TGTGCCAGTAAGACGGACGGAAGTTCCTCTGGAAACACCATATATTTT. The complete variable domain, with remaining parts taken from reference TRBV19 and TRBJ1-3, reads DGGITQSPKYLFRKEGQNVTLSCEQNLNHDAMYWYRQDPGQGLRLIYYSQIVNDFQKGDIAEGYSVSREKKESFPLTVTSAQKNPTAFYLCASKTDGSSSGNTIYFGEGSWLTVV.